This T cell receptor beta chain was found in a study of blood T cell repertoires in COVID-19. Study information: Acute-phase and convalescent COVID-19 samples originated in the United States, Italy and Spain. T cells, B-cell-depleted T cells, or PBMCs provided the cDNA or gDNA that served as material.

Per the authors' pipeline: The authors estimated nucleated cell counts from reference gene primer amplification. The assay was immunoSEQ multiplex PCR, and TCRdb's table has in-frame clones only and misses some. For V, J and clone size, that table is used; D and trimming come from the DNA. The repertoire holds about 140,000 clones, with about 79% as singletons. Per the germline V gene, CDR1 is SGHKS and CDR2 is YYEKEE (reference sequence). The CDR3 has 19 residues. V shed 0 bases and J shed 0 bases, with 18 bases lying between them. This TCR was sampled from an elderly woman with active or convalescent COVID-19. Sequencing was carried out using peripheral blood. The chain joins TRBV5-5 to TRBJ2-2, with D possibly matching TRBD2 (6 bases). CDR3 DNA: TGTGCCAGCAGCTTGGCTGCGGCAAGCGGGCGCGCGAACACCGGGGAGCTGTTTTTT. Translating it yields CASSLAAASGRANTGELFF.